This T cell receptor beta chain was identified during a study of early T cells in non-severe SARS-CoV-2 infection. TCRdb reprocessed the 5' RACE reads via MiXCR and lists one record per CDR3 protein. The sample comprises roughly 28,000 distinct CDR3 sequences, around 5.8% of which are singletons, and roughly 5.4% rests with the top ten. This clonotype was detected many times. This sequence originates from an adult who was a healthcare worker with PCR-confirmed SARS-CoV-2 infection or an uninfected control (not recorded which). The source material was whole blood.

In DNA form, the CDR3 reads TGCGCCAGCAGCCAAGACCCGGGTATTGGGAGCTACGAGCAGTACTTC. This codes for CASSQDPGIGSYEQYF. This chain joins TRBV4-3 and TRBJ2-7; the D gene is possibly TRBD2 (5 bases). The CDR3 covers 16 residues. Germline V gene data show CDR1 as LGHNA and CDR2 as YSLEER. V lost 0 bases and J 3 bases, leaving 15 bases between the germline ends.